This note documents a single T cell receptor (beta chain) sequence. The antigen is undetermined. This CDR3 has 15 amino acids. The germline CDR1 and CDR2 sequences are LGHDT and YNNKEL (reference sequence). The V end lost 0 bases, the J end lost 6 bases, and 14 bases lay between the germline ends. These data originate in a study of T cells after yellow fever vaccination. The study, taken as a whole, reports: Abundant clonotypes from the bulk population could have been carried over as contaminants into FACS-sorted repertoires. The study re-detected most primary-vaccination clones after the booster (96% CD4, roughly 90% CD8). Some clonotypes, a small share, were shared between CD4 and CD8 compartments.

Template switching with 5'RACE generated the TCR cDNA and added a universal primer site and UMIs. MiXCR, run by TCRdb on the 5' RACE reads, gives a single entry per CDR3 protein. The sample yields 150,000 to 200,000 distinct CDR3 sequences, about 11% seen once. This chain links TRBV3-1 with TRBJ1-2; D remains unclear. This receptor was taken from a man aged 18-30 years who received the YFV17D yellow fever vaccine. The specimen comprised CD8+ T cells sorted from PBMCs, sampled 15 days after the yellow fever booster vaccination. The CDR3 reads CASSQDPRAVNGYTF. DNA for the CDR3: TGTGCCAGCAGCCAAGATCCTAGGGCAGTGAATGGCTACACCTTC.